Listed below are T cell receptor beta chains from one sample, sequenced in a study of early T cells in non-severe SARS-CoV-2 infection. TCRdb processed the 5' RACE reads anew with MiXCR; each CDR3 protein has one entry. The table lists 20,000 to 25,000 distinct CDR3 sequences, 5% to 5.5% of them singletons. Sequenced sample: whole blood. These receptors were taken from an adult who was a healthcare worker with PCR-confirmed SARS-CoV-2 infection or an uninfected control (not recorded which). Both conserved end residues are trimmed from each CDR3. Each record gives: CDR3 protein, J gene, V gene.

ASSHRSGSGNTIY	TRBJ1-3	TRBV3-1
ASSFWDGSYEQY	TRBJ2-7	TRBV5-1
ASSPGTSGRSYEQY	TRBJ2-7	TRBV11-2
ASSFVLAGVGELF	TRBJ2-2	TRBV7-2
ASSPQLAGGKGEQF	TRBJ2-1	TRBV18
ASSQDEASGFADTQY	TRBJ2-3	TRBV4-3
ASKDAGGPGTDTQY	TRBJ2-3	TRBV19
ASSIGTAQPQH	TRBJ1-5	TRBV19
ASSFSGANVLT	TRBJ2-6	TRBV28
ASSFKQETQY	TRBJ2-5	TRBV7-6
ASSLGRGYQETQY	TRBJ2-5	TRBV12-3/TRBV12-4
ASSYGSGAAEQF	TRBJ2-1	TRBV6-2/TRBV6-3
ASRSDTLYYEQY	TRBJ2-7	TRBV6-5
ASSHFHSANQPQH	TRBJ1-5	TRBV4-3
ATGGDVSPLH	TRBJ1-6	TRBV2
ASSLVVTSGTAGTNNEQF	TRBJ2-1	TRBV11-2
ASSLGFSYSGANVLT	TRBJ2-6	TRBV13
ASSLWSQTGTYTGELF	TRBJ2-2	TRBV28
SVEGIDTYEQY	TRBJ2-7	TRBV29-1
AWIGALIRGGYT	TRBJ1-2	TRBV30
ASSGGNTGELF	TRBJ2-2	TRBV6-5
ATSRGGRDPSVELF	TRBJ1-4	TRBV15
SAPGVFGGYT	TRBJ1-2	TRBV29-1
ASSYSRREGKTQY	TRBJ2-3	TRBV6-2/TRBV6-3
ASSQGPENYEQY	TRBJ2-7	TRBV4-3
ASSWNSGANVLT	TRBJ2-6	TRBV6-2/TRBV6-3
ASRTGQGGTGEPF	TRBJ2-2	TRBV12-3/TRBV12-4
ASSHSLDNEQF	TRBJ2-1	TRBV4-3
ASSATGGESTEAF	TRBJ1-1	TRBV6-2/TRBV6-3
ASSVAGTNTGELF	TRBJ2-2	TRBV9
ASSSLSGQGTIY	TRBJ2-5	TRBV6-2/TRBV6-3
ASTPNRDSNSPLH	TRBJ1-6	TRBV12-3/TRBV12-4
ASSVVGAGITDTQY	TRBJ2-3	TRBV9
ASSLGGALAYEQY	TRBJ2-7	TRBV5-1
ASSRLTGNTGELF	TRBJ2-2	TRBV18
SASGAAGVSPTHNEQF	TRBJ2-1	TRBV20-1
ASPLGTGTNQPQH	TRBJ1-5	TRBV18
ASSLAPTGGGQPQH	TRBJ1-5	TRBV5-1